This is a list of T cell receptor beta chains from one sample in a study of T-cell reconstitution after alpha-beta-depleted transplantation in children. From the PCR reads, TCRdb called clonotypes with MiXCR, one entry per CDR3 protein. Among 250,000 to 300,000 distinct CDR3 sequences listed, 9.9% were seen once. The sequencing here drew on PBMCs from the stem cell graft donor, taken from the stem cell graft. All receptors derive from a human donor who donated a stem cell graft to a child with SCID. Both conserved end residues are trimmed from each CDR3. Fields, in order: V gene, J gene, CDR3 protein.

TRBV5-1	TRBJ2-7	ASSLSPSGGISSYEQY
TRBV27	TRBJ2-1	ASSSRYLAGRNSYNEQF
TRBV21-1	TRBJ1-6	ASSKAAPPTFSPLH
TRBV9	TRBJ1-1	ASSVDTGMNTEAF
TRBV7-9	TRBJ2-2	ASSPFTGELF
TRBV12-3/TRBV12-4	TRBJ2-1	ASSFAGNNEQF
TRBV5-1	TRBJ2-7	ASSWELNYEQY
TRBV20-1	TRBJ2-7	SPKRAGAAYEQY
TRBV9	TRBJ2-2	ASRRNTGELF
TRBV12-3/TRBV12-4	TRBJ1-6	ASSPRDRGLSPLH